Reported below is one T cell receptor beta chain. Antigen specificity is unknown. This record belongs to a study of T-cell memory formation after mild COVID-19. Study summary: Largely, the TCR clusters proved donor specific.

From the 5' RACE reads, TCRdb called clonotypes with MiXCR, one entry per CDR3 protein. The sample includes a few hundred thousand distinct CDR3 sequences, around a fifth of them seen just once. The study's findings and limits: Among contracting clones, CD4+ were mainly CM/EM and CD8+ enriched in EMRA.

The V end was cut by 1 base, the J end by 5 bases, with 6 bases between. This CDR3 contains 13 residues. CDR1 is SGHTA, CDR2 FQGNSA, per germline. Sample: PBMCs or a T cell subset sorted from them (not recorded which). The source is a young man who had mild COVID-19 (a few samples of this study predate the infection). Cell type and time point are not known. The chain recombines TRBV7-2 with TRBJ2-1; no reliable D call. This CDR3 is CASSLGMHNEQFF. The CDR3 bases are TGTGCCAGCAGCTTAGGGATGCACAATGAGCAGTTCTTC. Using reference TRBV7-2 and TRBJ2-1 for the parts outside the CDR3, the full variable domain is GAGVSQSPSNKVTEKGKDVELRCDPISGHTALYWYRQSLGQGLEFLIYFQGNSAPDKSGLPSDRFSAERTGGSVSTLTIQRTQQEDSAVYLCASSLGMHNEQFFGPGTRLTVL.